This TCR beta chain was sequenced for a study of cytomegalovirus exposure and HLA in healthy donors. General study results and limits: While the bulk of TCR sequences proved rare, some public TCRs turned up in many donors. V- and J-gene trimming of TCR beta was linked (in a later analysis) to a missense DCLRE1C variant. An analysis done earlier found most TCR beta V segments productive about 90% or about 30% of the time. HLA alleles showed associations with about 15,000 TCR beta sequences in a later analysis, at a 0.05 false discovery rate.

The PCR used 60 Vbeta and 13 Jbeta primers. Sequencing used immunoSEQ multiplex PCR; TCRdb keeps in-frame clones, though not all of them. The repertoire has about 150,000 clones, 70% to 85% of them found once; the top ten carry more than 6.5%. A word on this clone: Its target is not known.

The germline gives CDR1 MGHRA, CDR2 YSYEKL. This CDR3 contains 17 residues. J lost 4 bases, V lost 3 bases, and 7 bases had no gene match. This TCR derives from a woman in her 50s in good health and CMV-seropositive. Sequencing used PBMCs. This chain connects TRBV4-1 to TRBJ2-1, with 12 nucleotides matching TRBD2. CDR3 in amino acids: CASSQPSSGGAYNEQFF. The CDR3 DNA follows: TGCGCCAGCAGCCAGCCCTCTAGCGGGGGGGCATACAATGAGCAGTTCTTC.